The sequence of this T cell receptor (beta chain) was determined in a study of type 1 and type 2 diabetes patients. Study-wide points: Type 2 diabetes patients had few highly-expanded CD4+ clones, median one.

This clonotype was seen at least ten times. Its antigen remains unknown. PCR was run on genomic DNA. The TCR beta CDR3 region was amplified using 30 forward and 13 reverse primers. TCRdb reanalysed the multiplex PCR reads using MiXCR and keeps one entry per CDR3 protein. The data contain 280,000 or so distinct CDR3 sequences, roughly 48% of them singletons. From germline, CDR1 is LNHDA and CDR2 SQIVND (reference sequence). The CDR3 extends over 16 amino acids. V was trimmed by 7 bases and J by 1 base, leaving 19 bases between them. Material for sequencing was peripheral blood mononuclear cells (PBMCs). This chain connects TRBV19 to TRBJ1-1; tentatively, D is TRBD1 (5 bases). The TCR comes from a man in his late teens or twenties with type 2 diabetes. The CDR3 DNA follows: TGTGCCAGTACAAAAAGGGTCGGGACGGAGAACACTGAAGCTTTCTTT. Translated, it gives CASTKRVGTENTEAFF.